Below, 19 T cell receptor beta chains from the same sample are listed, as sequenced in a study of human T cells and chemical hapten exposure. Using its own MiXCR run on the RACE reads, TCRdb lists one record per CDR3 protein. The sample lists about 98,000 distinct CDR3 sequences, approximately 11% occurring once. Time point of the sample: pre-sensitization, week 0. Documented treatment: therapeutic diphenylcyclopropenone sensitization with weekly scalp DPC. Sequences were derived from whole blood, sampled in connection with sensitization to the hapten diphenylcyclopropenone (DPC). The receptors were gathered from a woman aged 60-75 years with alopecia areata. Some clones in this sample may be carry-over from other donors' samples.

The V and J genes are TRBV9 and TRBJ2-3; TRBD2 aligns across 8 bases. The V and J ends lost 3 bases and 5 bases, in that order; junction bases with no gene match: 5. The CDR3 extends over 14 amino acids. Germline lookup yields CDR1 SGDLS and CDR2 YYNGEE. CDR3 DNA: TGTGCCAGCAGCGGAGCGGGAGCGGTAGATACGCAGTATTTT. Encoded protein: CASSGAGAVDTQYF.

This clonotype appeared many times. This chain uses TRBV4-1 with TRBJ2-7, with a tentative D call TRBD2 (8 bases). This CDR3 spans 18 amino acids. Germline loops: CDR1 MGHRA, CDR2 YSYEKL. Trimming removed 3 bases from V and 0 bases from J, with 21 bases in between. CDR3 DNA: TGCGCCAGCAGCCAGGTTCAAGGGGGCGGGGGGAGCTCCTACGAGCAGTACTTC. This codes for CASSQVQGGGGSSYEQYF.

There are a few counts of this clonotype. The chain joins TRBV6-5 to TRBJ1-6, with D uncertain. The CDR3 is 13 amino acids. Germline assignment: CDR1 MNHEY and CDR2 SVGAGI. The ends were cut back, 2 bases at V and 6 bases at J, with 5 bases in the middle. The CDR3 is CASSYGINSPLHF. Here the CDR3 DNA reads TGTGCCAGCAGTTACGGCATTAATTCACCCCTCCACTTT.

This clonotype turned up a few times. V gene TRBV7-8 combines with J gene TRBJ1-2; D remains unclear. The V end was cut by 3 bases, the J end by 1 base, with 6 bases between. CDR1 and CDR2 from the germline V gene are SGHVS and FQNEAQ. This CDR3 contains 13 residues. CDR3 amino acids: CASSFTSNYGYTF. The CDR3 DNA reads TGTGCCAGCAGCTTTACCAGTAACTATGGCTACACCTTC.

In its sample, this clonotype was seen a few times. The rearrangement uses TRBV20-1 and TRBJ2-7; D may be TRBD1 or TRBD2 (5 bases each). Germline CDR1 is DFQATT and CDR2 is SNEGSKA (reference sequence). Trimming removed 3 bases from V and 4 bases from J, with 19 bases in between. The CDR3 covers 15 residues. CDR3 DNA sequence: TGCAGTGCTAGCGATCCCCGGGGACCGGAATACGAGCAGTACTTC. Protein: CSASDPRGPEYEQYF.

This clonotype occurred a few times. V and J are TRBV19 and TRBJ1-2, with a possible D match to TRBD1 (5 bases). This CDR3 region has 14 residues. Germline loops: CDR1 LNHDA, CDR2 SQIVND (reference sequence). Between the trimmed V and J ends, which lost 7 bases and 5 bases, there was a span of 17 bases. The CDR3 DNA sequence: TGTGCCAGTACCCGGGGCATTCCAGTATATGGCTACACCTTC. As protein: CASTRGIPVYGYTF.

The chain carries TRBV12-3 or TRBV12-4 and TRBJ2-1, with D possibly TRBD2 on 6 matching bases. Trimming removed 5 bases from V and 0 bases from J, with 14 bases in between. The length of the CDR3 is 16 residues. The CDR3 region has the DNA TGTGCCAGCAGTCTAAGACTAGTCGGCTCCTACAATGAGCAGTTCTTC. This translates into CASSLRLVGSYNEQFF.

Notes on this clonotype: It is unclear where the CDR3 begins or ends on the DNA, so no DNA is shown, and the CDR3 is as TCRdb lists it. This sequence joins TRBV20-1 and TRBJ2-2; the tabulated D call, TRBD1, remains unverified against the DNA. Including both end residues, the CDR3 is 15 amino acids long. Germline loops: CDR1 DFQATT, CDR2 SNEGSKA (reference sequence). The CDR3 loop is CSARDRRGAPGSCFF.

V and J are TRBV4-1 and TRBJ1-5, with D possibly TRBD1 on 5 matching bases. CDR1 is MGHRA and CDR2 is YSYEKL in the germline V gene. Trimming left V 0 bases short and J 4 bases short, with 10 bases between. This CDR3 has 15 amino acids. This chain's CDR3 is CASSQEEGRNQPQHF. The CDR3 DNA follows: TGCGCCAGCAGCCAAGAAGAGGGGCGGAATCAGCCCCAGCATTTT.

This clonotype appeared many times. The chain joins TRBV2 to TRBJ1-3; maybe TRBD1 (5 bases). CDR3 length equals 15 residues. Germline CDR1 reads SNHLY; CDR2 reads FYNNEI. With 3 bases removed from V and 2 bases from J, the gap between germline ends came to 11 bases. In nucleotides, the CDR3 is TGTGCCAGCAGTGACGAGGGGCAGGCTGGAAACACCATATATTTT. This codes for CASSDEGQAGNTIYF. Supplemented by reference TRBV2 and TRBJ1-3, the full variable domain reads EPEVTQTPSHQVTQMGQEVILRCVPISNHLYFYWYRQILGQKVEFLVSFYNNEISEKSEIFDDQFSVERPDGSNFTLKIRSTKLEDSAMYFCASSDEGQAGNTIYFGEGSWLTVV.

The sample holds many counts of this clonotype. The rearrangement uses TRBV12-3 or TRBV12-4 and TRBJ1-1; D remains ambiguous. Trimming pared 3 bases from V and 1 base from J, leaving 9 bases between. CDR3 length: 14 amino acids. This CDR3 is CASSFGLENTEAFF. The CDR3 bases are TGTGCCAGCAGTTTTGGGCTGGAGAACACTGAAGCTTTCTTT.

The chain couples TRBV29-1 to TRBJ2-1; D is unclear. This CDR3 contains 12 residues. CDR1 SQVTM and CDR2 ANQGSEA come from the germline V gene. The V end lost 8 bases, the J end lost 4 bases, and 12 bases lay between the germline ends. The CDR3 loop is CSFGLVYNEQFF. The CDR3 coding sequence is TGCAGCTTTGGGCTAGTTTACAATGAGCAGTTCTTC.

A few counts support this clonotype. CDR3 sequence: CSVEPSGSTDTQYF. CDR3 bases: TGCAGCGTTGAGCCTAGCGGAAGCACAGATACGCAGTATTTT. This chain joins TRBV29-1 and TRBJ2-3; 7 bases fit TRBD2. Germline V gene data show CDR1 as SQVTM and CDR2 as ANQGSEA. V trimming: 3 bases; J trimming: 0 bases; junction bases outside the gene matches: 3. CDR3 size: 14 residues.

This clonotype was seen many times. The chain employs TRBV18 and TRBJ1-2; unclear D gene. The CDR3 is 13 residues long. Trimming removed 1 base at V and 4 bases at J, with 7 bases between. Germline V gene data show CDR1 as KGHSH and CDR2 as LQKENI. CDR3: CASSPRELYGYTF. The CDR3 DNA follows: TGTGCCAGCTCACCACGGGAACTCTATGGCTACACCTTC.

This clonotype was observed a handful of times. The genes are TRBV20-1 and TRBJ1-6; TRBD1 is a possible D gene (5 bases). This CDR3 comprises 17 residues. Trimming removed 4 bases from V and 0 bases from J, with 16 bases in between. Germline CDR1 is DFQATT and CDR2 is SNEGSKA (reference sequence). Here the CDR3 DNA reads TGCAGTGCTAAGTCGGGACTGCCGAGCTCCTATAATTCACCCCTCCACTTT. Its translation is CSAKSGLPSSYNSPLHF.

This clonotype was observed many times. This chain uses TRBV5-1 with TRBJ2-4, with D perhaps matching TRBD1 or TRBD2 (5 bases each). The length of the CDR3 is 15 residues. The germline CDR1 and CDR2 sequences are SGHRS and YFSETQ. Trimming took 4 bases from V and 9 from J, leaving 20 bases between them. In nucleotides, the CDR3 is TGCGCCAGCAGCCGTTGGTACGGGGACGTCGGCATTCAGTACTTC. Its protein product is CASSRWYGDVGIQYF.

The chain joins TRBV12-3 or TRBV12-4 to TRBJ2-5; D gene unclear. The germline V and J ends were trimmed by 3 bases and 2 bases, with 7 bases remaining between them. The CDR3 sequence is 13 residues long. Here the CDR3 DNA reads TGTGCCAGCAGTTTCAACGATCAAGAGACCCAGTACTTC. This gives the protein CASSFNDQETQYF.

V usage is TRBV18 and J usage is TRBJ2-1; D possibly corresponds to TRBD2 (6 bases). In germline, CDR1 is KGHSH, CDR2 LQKENI. The CDR3 consists of 13 residues. V lost 1 base, J lost 8 bases, and 9 bases lay in between. CDR3 in amino acids: CASSPQGGDEQFF. CDR3 in DNA: TGTGCCAGCTCACCACAGGGAGGCGATGAGCAGTTCTTC.

This clonotype was detected many times. The gene calls are TRBV20-1 and TRBJ2-7; 10 bases match TRBD1. V shed 3 bases and J 5 bases; nucleotides not matched to a gene: 7. The germline CDR1 and CDR2 sequences are DFQATT and SNEGSKA (reference sequence). The CDR3 is 14 residues long. This CDR3 reads CSARGDRGIHEQYF. In DNA form, the CDR3 reads TGCAGTGCTAGGGGGGACAGGGGTATCCACGAGCAGTACTTC.